The rows below give T cell receptor beta chains drawn from one sample of a study of blood T cell repertoires in COVID-19. Sequencing used immunoSEQ multiplex PCR; TCRdb keeps in-frame clones, though not all of them. The data contain tens of thousands of clones, about 93% of them singletons. Sequenced: peripheral blood. These receptors all come from a man aged 70-80 years with active COVID-19. Each CDR3 is given with its conserved first and last residue. The D gene is left open where the match is weak. Only some rows state a clone size, as once, few, many or a class for expanded clones.

size: -; D: -; J: TRBJ2-7; V: TRBV12-3/TRBV12-4; CDR3: CASSSTVEQYF; DNA: TGTGCCAGCAGTTCGACAGTAGAGCAGTACTTC
size: -; D: -; J: TRBJ2-7; V: TRBV6-5; CDR3: CASSRDFSSYEQYF; DNA: TGTGCCAGCAGTCGTGATTTTAGCTCCTACGAGCAGTACTTC
size: -; D: -; J: TRBJ2-7; V: TRBV9; CDR3: CASSVDGGSYEQYF; DNA: TGTGCCAGCAGCGTAGATGGAGGCTCCTACGAGCAGTACTTC
size: -; D: -; J: TRBJ1-2; V: TRBV6-5; CDR3: CASSPVGERGYTF; DNA: TGTGCCAGCAGTCCCGTCGGGGAACGTGGCTACACCTTC
size: -; D: -; J: TRBJ2-5; V: TRBV9; CDR3: CASSVRGGETQYF; DNA: TGTGCCAGCAGCGTACGGGGTGGAGAGACCCAGTACTTC
size: -; D: -; J: TRBJ1-1; V: TRBV5-1; CDR3: CASTTGGGNTEAFF; DNA: TGCGCCAGCACCACGGGAGGAGGGAACACTGAAGCTTTCTTT
size: -; D: -; J: TRBJ1-2; V: TRBV4-2; CDR3: CASSQASGGSYGYTF; DNA: TGTGCCAGCAGCCAAGCCTCGGGGGGGAGCTATGGCTACACCTTC
size: -; D: TRBD2; J: TRBJ2-3; V: TRBV6-5; CDR3: CASRSSGADTDTQYF; DNA: TGTGCCAGCAGGTCTAGCGGGGCTGACACAGATACGCAGTATTTT
size: -; D: -; J: TRBJ2-5; V: TRBV7-2; CDR3: CASSNRRSGTLPETQYF; DNA: TGTGCCAGCAGCAACCGCCGGTCCGGGACTTTGCCGGAGACCCAGTACTTC
size: -; D: TRBD1; J: TRBJ2-7; V: TRBV5-1; CDR3: CASSRDSPYEQYF; DNA: TGCGCCAGCAGCCGGGACAGTCCCTACGAGCAGTACTTC
size: -; D: TRBD1; J: TRBJ1-1; V: TRBV7-8; CDR3: CASSLDTGVNTEAFF; DNA: TGTGCCAGCAGCTTAGATACAGGGGTGAACACTGAAGCTTTCTTT
size: -; D: TRBD2; J: TRBJ2-1; V: TRBV11-2; CDR3: CASSSSSGGAREQFF; DNA: TGTGCCAGCAGCTCTTCTAGCGGGGGGGCAAGAGAGCAGTTCTTC
size: -; D: -; J: TRBJ2-5; V: TRBV3-1/TRBV3-2; CDR3: CASSQDEAVGTQYF; DNA: TGTGCCAGCAGCCAAGACGAGGCGGTGGGGACCCAGTACTTC
size: -; D: -; J: TRBJ2-1; V: TRBV7-2; CDR3: CASSPFSGDEQFF; DNA: TGTGCCAGCAGCCCGTTTTCCGGTGATGAGCAGTTCTTC
size: -; D: TRBD1; J: TRBJ1-1; V: TRBV18; CDR3: CASSPGQGNEAFF; DNA: TGTGCCAGCTCACCAGGACAGGGTAACGAAGCTTTCTTT
size: once; D: TRBD1; J: TRBJ1-3; V: TRBV7-8; CDR3: CASSLDRAGNTIYF; DNA: TGTGCCAGCAGCCTGGACAGGGCCGGAAACACCATATATTTT
size: -; D: TRBD1; J: TRBJ1-5; V: TRBV12-3/TRBV12-4; CDR3: CASSTGGNQPQHF; DNA: TGTGCCAGCAGTACAGGGGGCAATCAGCCCCAGCATTTT
size: few; D: TRBD1; J: TRBJ2-5; V: TRBV24-1; CDR3: CATGGPGQGETQYF; DNA: TGTGCCACCGGCGGACCAGGACAGGGCGAGACCCAGTACTTC
size: -; D: -; J: TRBJ1-1; V: TRBV11-3; CDR3: CASSLALQPPTEAFF; DNA: TGTGCCAGCAGCTTAGCATTACAGCCGCCCACTGAAGCTTTCTTT
size: -; D: TRBD1; J: TRBJ1-2; V: TRBV7-2; CDR3: CASSLAPTGRGGYTF; DNA: TGTGCCAGCAGCTTAGCCCCGACAGGGCGAGGAGGCTACACCTTC
size: -; D: TRBD1; J: TRBJ1-5; V: TRBV28; CDR3: CASSSTGQGPHFQPQHF; DNA: TGTGCCAGCAGCTCTACGGGACAGGGGCCCCATTTTCAGCCCCAGCATTTT
size: once; D: -; J: TRBJ2-1; V: TRBV7-9; CDR3: CASGGAPNEQFF; DNA: TGTGCCAGCGGGGGGGCTCCCAATGAGCAGTTCTTC
size: -; D: TRBD1; J: TRBJ1-4; V: TRBV19; CDR3: CASSPRDRTNEKLFF; DNA: TGTGCCAGTAGTCCACGGGACAGGACGAATGAAAAACTGTTTTTT
size: -; D: TRBD2; J: TRBJ2-1; V: TRBV4-1; CDR3: CASSKTSGAAGTYNEQFF; DNA: TGCGCCAGCAGCAAGACTAGCGGGGCGGCGGGGACCTACAATGAGCAGTTCTTC
size: -; D: TRBD1; J: TRBJ2-2; V: TRBV6-5; CDR3: CASRQGQGTGELFF; DNA: TGTGCCAGCAGACAAGGACAGGGCACCGGGGAGCTGTTTTTT
size: -; D: TRBD1; J: TRBJ1-5; V: TRBV19; CDR3: CASSTLSTTGGVQPQHF; DNA: TGTGCCAGTAGTACCCTATCCACGACAGGGGGAGTTCAGCCCCAGCATTTT
size: -; D: -; J: TRBJ1-3; V: TRBV5-5; CDR3: CASSFGAAGNTIYF; DNA: TGTGCCAGCAGCTTTGGTGCGGCTGGAAACACCATATATTTT
size: -; D: -; J: TRBJ1-6; V: TRBV19; CDR3: CASSISWAAKSPLHF; DNA: TGTGCCAGTAGTATTTCTTGGGCAGCAAAGTCACCCCTCCACTTT
size: once; D: -; J: TRBJ2-1; V: TRBV7-2; CDR3: CASSLSSYNEQFF; DNA: TGTGCCAGCAGCTTGAGCTCCTACAATGAGCAGTTCTTC
size: -; D: TRBD1; J: TRBJ1-1; V: TRBV18; CDR3: CASSPQGAWDWTEAFF; DNA: TGTGCCAGCTCACCACAGGGGGCCTGGGACTGGACTGAAGCTTTCTTT
size: -; D: -; J: TRBJ2-5; V: TRBV6-6; CDR3: CASSPGQFQETQYF; DNA: TGTGCCAGCAGCCCAGGACAGTTCCAAGAGACCCAGTACTTC
size: -; D: TRBD1; J: TRBJ2-2; V: TRBV27; CDR3: CASSWDRTTGELFF; DNA: TGTGCCAGCAGTTGGGACAGGACGACCGGGGAGCTGTTTTTT